Sequencing of this T cell receptor (beta chain) was carried out in a study of T cells after yellow fever vaccination. TCRdb passed the 5' RACE reads through MiXCR, listing each CDR3 protein once. The data contain hundreds of thousands of distinct CDR3 sequences, roughly 8% of them singletons. This clonotype was found a few times. What it binds is not known. Findings and limits, study-wide: Post-booster repertoires again held most primary-vaccination clones (about 96% CD4, 80% to 90% CD8). It was a small share of clonotypes that appeared in both CD4 and CD8 compartments.

CDR3 length: 15 residues. Germline V CDR1 and CDR2: SEHNR, FQNEAQ (reference sequence). With 5 bases removed from V and 3 bases from J, the gap between germline ends came to 17 bases. The rearrangement links TRBV7-9 to TRBJ2-7; D may correspond to TRBD1 or TRBD2 (5 bases each). This TCR was sampled from a young man who received the YFV17D yellow fever vaccine. The sequencing used PBMCs, collected 45 days after the first yellow fever vaccination. CDR3 coding DNA: TGTGCCAGCAGCCCCCGGGACGGCCAGATCTACGAGCAGTACTTC. Its protein is CASSPRDGQIYEQYF.